This T cell receptor (beta chain) was identified in a study of CD8 T cells in Susac syndrome. High-throughput TCR beta sequencing covered peripheral CD8+ and CD4+ T cells. Reverse transcription of roughly 0.45 to 1 ug RNA was performed with random hexamers. TCRdb passed the immunoSEQ multiplex PCR reads through MiXCR, listing each CDR3 protein once. This table holds fewer than 350,000 distinct CDR3 sequences, approximately 85% found once. The CDR3 contains 15 residues. In germline, CDR1 is MNHEY, CDR2 SVGEGT. Between the trimmed V and J ends, which lost 7 bases and 3 bases, there was a span of 16 bases.

The sample taken for sequencing was CD8+ T cells from PBMCs. The chain carries TRBV6-2 or TRBV6-3 and TRBJ1-5, with D uncertain. The origin of this receptor is a human donor with multiple sclerosis. The chain's CDR3 is CASNLGWVFNQPQHF. The CDR3 DNA reads TGTGCCAGCAACCTTGGTTGGGTTTTCAATCAGCCCCAGCATTTT.